Each of the 9 T cell receptor beta chains below was sequenced from the same sample in a study of Ad26.COV2.S vaccination and SARS-CoV-2 variants. Treatment in this sample: approximately 18 received Ad26.COV2.S at low or high dose, single or two shots; a few received placebo; per-sample allocation not given. Sampling was done on day 63 after the first vaccine or placebo injection. Data came from immunoSEQ multiplex PCR; TCRdb stores just in-frame clones and leaves some out. The data show 300,000 to 500,000 clones, 88% seen once. The source material was peripheral blood, sampled in a trial of Ad26.COV2.S vaccine versus placebo. The origin of the receptors is a person between 18 and 65 years old who received the Ad26.COV2.S COVID-19 vaccine or a placebo.

The chain uses TRBV20-1 and TRBJ2-7; no definite D call. Trimming pared 6 bases from V and 5 bases from J, leaving 11 bases between. This CDR3 has 11 residues. Germline values: CDR1 DFQATT, CDR2 SNEGSKA (reference sequence). The chain's CDR3 is CSAPRSHEQYF. CDR3 nucleotide sequence: TGCAGTGCCCCCCGAAGCCACGAGCAGTACTTC.

V and J are TRBV19 and TRBJ1-6; D uncertain. The germline CDR1 and CDR2 sequences are LNHDA and SQIVND (reference sequence). This CDR3 is 14 amino acids long. V was shortened by 3 bases and J by 7 bases, with 10 bases between the two germline ends. The CDR3 bases are TGTGCCAGTAGTATTCTTCAGACAAATTCACCCCTCCACTTT. Its protein product is CASSILQTNSPLHF.

The chain has TRBV7-2 and TRBJ2-3; 7 positions match TRBD2. J gave up 0 bases and V 3 bases, and 3 bases lay outside the gene matches. Germline lookup yields CDR1 SGHTA and CDR2 FQGNSA. This CDR3 is built from 15 residues. This CDR3 is CASSFRGGSTDTQYF. The DNA for the CDR3 is TGTGCCAGCAGCTTTCGCGGGGGAAGCACAGATACGCAGTATTTT. Full variable domain (rest looked up from reference TRBV7-2 and TRBJ2-3): GAGVSQSPSNKVTEKGKDVELRCDPISGHTALYWYRQSLGQGLEFLIYFQGNSAPDKSGLPSDRFSAERTGGSVSTLTIQRTQQEDSAVYLCASSFRGGSTDTQYFGPGTRLTVL.

V gene TRBV6-6 combines with J gene TRBJ2-1; D is perhaps TRBD2 (6 bases). Trimming cost V 2 bases and J 5 bases, with 7 bases left between them. Germline assignment: CDR1 MNHNY and CDR2 SVGAGI (reference sequence). The CDR3 runs to 13 residues. CDR3 region: CASSYGGDNEQFF. CDR3 nucleotide sequence: TGTGCCAGCAGTTACGGCGGGGACAATGAGCAGTTCTTC.

The chain uses TRBV27 and TRBJ1-1; no reliable D call. V was clipped by 6 bases and J by 7 bases, with 15 bases between them. The CDR3 runs 13 residues. Germline V gene lookup returns CDR1 MNHEY and CDR2 SMNVEV (reference sequence). Here the CDR3 reads CASRREQHLEAFF. CDR3 in DNA: TGTGCCAGCAGGCGAGAACAGCACCTTGAAGCTTTCTTT.

The J gene is TRBJ1-6, the V gene TRBV27, with D perhaps matching TRBD1 (5 bases). This CDR3 has 17 residues. Trimming stripped 0 bases from V and 7 bases from J, with 16 bases between. In germline, CDR1 is MNHEY, CDR2 SMNVEV (reference sequence). CDR3 DNA: TGTGCCAGCAGTTTATCTGGTGGGGGAGGATTAAATTCACCCCTCCACTTT. It yields the protein CASSLSGGGGLNSPLHF.

This clone was picked up a small number of times. The V gene is TRBV2, the J gene TRBJ1-5; 7 bases fit TRBD1. The germline V gene has CDR1 SNHLY and CDR2 FYNNEI. The V segment lost 5 bases and the J segment 7 bases; nucleotides outside the gene matches: 11. CDR3 size: 15 residues. The CDR3 sequence: CASSLTTGWEQPQHF. The CDR3 DNA reads TGTGCCAGCAGTCTAACGACAGGGTGGGAGCAGCCCCAGCATTTT.

The rearrangement joins TRBV2 to TRBJ1-1; D remains ambiguous. The CDR3 consists of 13 residues. Trimming removed 8 bases from V and 5 bases from J, with 15 bases in between. Germline-derived CDR1 and CDR2 are SNHLY and FYNNEI. CDR3 in amino acids: CASAGPFRTEAFF. The DNA for the CDR3 is TGTGCCAGCGCTGGACCGTTCAGAACTGAAGCTTTCTTT.

This rearrangement joins TRBV14 to TRBJ2-1, with a weak D call TRBD2 (5 bases). Germline CDR1 reads SGHDN; CDR2 reads FVKESK. This CDR3 has 14 amino acids. V lost 5 bases, J lost 4 bases, and 12 bases lay in between. This CDR3 is CASSSSGRYNEQFF. CDR3 nucleotide sequence: TGTGCCAGCAGCTCATCGGGGAGATACAATGAGCAGTTCTTC.